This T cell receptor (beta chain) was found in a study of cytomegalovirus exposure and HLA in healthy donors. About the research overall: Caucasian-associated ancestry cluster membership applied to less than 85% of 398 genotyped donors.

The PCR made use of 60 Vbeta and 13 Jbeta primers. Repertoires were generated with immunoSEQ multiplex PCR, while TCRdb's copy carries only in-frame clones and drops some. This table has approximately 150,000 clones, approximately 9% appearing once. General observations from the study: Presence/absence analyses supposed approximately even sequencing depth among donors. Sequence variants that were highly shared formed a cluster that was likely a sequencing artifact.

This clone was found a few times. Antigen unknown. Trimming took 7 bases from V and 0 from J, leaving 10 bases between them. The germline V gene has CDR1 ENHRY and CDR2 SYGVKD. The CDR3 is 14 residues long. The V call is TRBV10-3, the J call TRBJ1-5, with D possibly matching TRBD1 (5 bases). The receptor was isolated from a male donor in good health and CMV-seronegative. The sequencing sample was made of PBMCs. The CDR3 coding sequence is TGTGCCATCAAGCCAGGACATAGCAATCAGCCCCAGCATTTT. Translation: CAIKPGHSNQPQHF.